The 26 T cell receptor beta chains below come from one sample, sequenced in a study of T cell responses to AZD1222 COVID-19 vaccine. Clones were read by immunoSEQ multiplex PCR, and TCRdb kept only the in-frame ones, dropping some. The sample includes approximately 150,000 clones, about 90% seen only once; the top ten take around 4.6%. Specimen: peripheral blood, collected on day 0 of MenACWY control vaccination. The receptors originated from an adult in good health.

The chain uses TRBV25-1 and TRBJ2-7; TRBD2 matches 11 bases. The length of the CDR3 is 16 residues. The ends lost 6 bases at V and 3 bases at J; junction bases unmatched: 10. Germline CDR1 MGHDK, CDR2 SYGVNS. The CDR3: CASSHPTSGSSYEQYF. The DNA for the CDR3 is TGTGCCAGCAGCCACCCAACTAGCGGGAGTAGCTACGAGCAGTACTTC.

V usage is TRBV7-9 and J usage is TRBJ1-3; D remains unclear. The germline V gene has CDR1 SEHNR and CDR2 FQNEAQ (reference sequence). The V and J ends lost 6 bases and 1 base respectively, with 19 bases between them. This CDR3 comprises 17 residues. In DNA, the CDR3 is TGTGCCAGCAGTTCCAATCTCGGATGGTTATCTGGAAACACCATATATTTT. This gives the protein CASSSNLGWLSGNTIYF.

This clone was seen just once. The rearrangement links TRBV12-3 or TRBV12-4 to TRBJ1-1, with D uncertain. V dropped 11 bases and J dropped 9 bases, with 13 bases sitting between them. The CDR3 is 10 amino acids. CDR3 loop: CASRGAQAFF. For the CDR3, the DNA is TGTGCCTCCAGAGGAGCTCAAGCTTTCTTT.

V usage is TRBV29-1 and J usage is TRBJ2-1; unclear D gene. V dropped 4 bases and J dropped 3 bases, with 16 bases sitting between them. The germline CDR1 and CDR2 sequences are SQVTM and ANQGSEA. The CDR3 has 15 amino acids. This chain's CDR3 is CSVVGRSSHYNEQFF. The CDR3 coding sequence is TGCAGCGTTGTTGGTAGGTCAAGTCACTACAATGAGCAGTTCTTC.

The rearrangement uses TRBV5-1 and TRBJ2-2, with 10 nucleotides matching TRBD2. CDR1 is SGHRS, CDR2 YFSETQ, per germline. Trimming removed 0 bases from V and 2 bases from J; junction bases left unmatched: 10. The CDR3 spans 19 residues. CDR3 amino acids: CASSLAWASGSINTGELFF. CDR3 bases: TGCGCCAGCAGCTTGGCATGGGCTAGCGGGAGTATTAACACCGGGGAGCTGTTTTTT. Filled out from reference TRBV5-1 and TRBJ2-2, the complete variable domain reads KAGVTQTPRYLIKTRGQQVTLSCSPISGHRSVSWYQQTPGQGLQFLFEYFSETQRNKGNFPGRFSGRQFSNSRSEMNVSTLELGDSALYLCASSLAWASGSINTGELFFGEGSRLTVL.

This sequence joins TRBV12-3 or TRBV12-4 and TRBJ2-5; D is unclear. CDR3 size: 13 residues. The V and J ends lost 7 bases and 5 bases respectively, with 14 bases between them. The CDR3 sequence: CASTLGAVETQYF. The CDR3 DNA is TGTGCCAGCACATTAGGTGCAGTGGAGACCCAGTACTTC.

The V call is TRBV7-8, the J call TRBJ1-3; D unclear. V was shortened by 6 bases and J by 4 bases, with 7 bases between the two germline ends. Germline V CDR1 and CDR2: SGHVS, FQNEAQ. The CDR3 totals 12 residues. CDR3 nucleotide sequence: TGTGCCAGCAGGGAACAGGGAAACACCATATATTTT. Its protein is CASREQGNTIYF.

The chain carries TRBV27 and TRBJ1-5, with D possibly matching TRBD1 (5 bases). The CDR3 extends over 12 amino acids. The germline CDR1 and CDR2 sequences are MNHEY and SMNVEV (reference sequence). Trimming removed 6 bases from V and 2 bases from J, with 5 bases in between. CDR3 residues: CASRGGNQPQHF. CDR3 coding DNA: TGTGCCAGCAGGGGGGGCAATCAGCCCCAGCATTTT.

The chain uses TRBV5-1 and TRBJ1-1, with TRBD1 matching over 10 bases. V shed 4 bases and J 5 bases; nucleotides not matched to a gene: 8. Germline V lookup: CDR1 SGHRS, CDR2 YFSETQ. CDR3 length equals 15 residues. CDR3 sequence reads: CASSTQPGQGTEAFF. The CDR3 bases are TGCGCCAGCAGCACCCAGCCGGGACAGGGGACTGAAGCTTTCTTT.

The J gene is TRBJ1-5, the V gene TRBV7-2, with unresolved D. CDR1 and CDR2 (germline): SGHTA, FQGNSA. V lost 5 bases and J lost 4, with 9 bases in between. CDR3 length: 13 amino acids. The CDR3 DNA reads TGTGCCAGCAGCCCCACCTTAAATCAGCCCCAGCATTTT. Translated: CASSPTLNQPQHF.

This CDR3 is CASSHGRQMNTEAFF. The DNA of the CDR3 is TGCGCCAGCAGCCACGGGCGACAGATGAACACTGAAGCTTTCTTT. J is TRBJ1-1 and V is TRBV4-1; perhaps TRBD1 as D (5 bases). CDR1 and CDR2 (germline): MGHRA, YSYEKL. Deletions cut 3 bases from V and 0 bases from J, with 11 bases between. This CDR3 comprises 15 residues.

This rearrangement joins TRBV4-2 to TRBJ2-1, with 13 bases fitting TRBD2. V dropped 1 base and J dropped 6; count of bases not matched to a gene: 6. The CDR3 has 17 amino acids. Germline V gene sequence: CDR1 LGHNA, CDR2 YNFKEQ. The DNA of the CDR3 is TGTGCCAGCAGCCAAGTTAGAACTAGCGGGAGGGCCAATGAGCAGTTCTTC. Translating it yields CASSQVRTSGRANEQFF.

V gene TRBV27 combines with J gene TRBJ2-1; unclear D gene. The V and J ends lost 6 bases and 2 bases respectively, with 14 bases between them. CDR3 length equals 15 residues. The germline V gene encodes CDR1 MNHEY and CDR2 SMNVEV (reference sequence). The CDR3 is CASSLFTLPYNEQFF. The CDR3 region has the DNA TGTGCCAGCAGCCTTTTCACCCTTCCCTACAATGAGCAGTTCTTC.

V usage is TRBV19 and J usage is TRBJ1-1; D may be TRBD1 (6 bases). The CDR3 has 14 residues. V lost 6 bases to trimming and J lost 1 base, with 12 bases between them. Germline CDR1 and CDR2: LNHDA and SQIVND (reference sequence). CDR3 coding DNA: TGTGCCAGTAGCCTCAGGGGAACGAACACTGAAGCTTTCTTT. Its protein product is CASSLRGTNTEAFF.

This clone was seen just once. The CDR3 reads CATSDPGQDLRGYTF. The DNA for the CDR3 is TGTGCCACCAGTGACCCCGGACAGGACCTGAGGGGCTACACCTTC. The chain combines TRBV24-1 with TRBJ1-2; TRBD1 matches 7 bases. The length of the CDR3 is 15 residues. V lost 4 bases to trimming and J lost 8 bases; unmatched junction nucleotides: 12. Germline V gene sequence: CDR1 KGHDR, CDR2 SFDVKD.

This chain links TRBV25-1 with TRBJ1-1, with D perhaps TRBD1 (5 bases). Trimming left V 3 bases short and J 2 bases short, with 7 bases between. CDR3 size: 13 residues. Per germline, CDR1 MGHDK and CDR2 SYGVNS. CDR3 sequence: CASSEGRNTEAFF. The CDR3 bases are TGTGCCAGCAGTGAGGGACGAAACACTGAAGCTTTCTTT. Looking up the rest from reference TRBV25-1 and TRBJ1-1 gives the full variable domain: EADIYQTPRYLVIGTGKKITLECSQTMGHDKMYWYQQDPGMELHLIHYSYGVNSTEKGDLSSESTVSRIRTEHFPLTLESARPSHTSQYLCASSEGRNTEAFFGQGTRLTVV.

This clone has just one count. CDR3 loop: CASSMIFTDTQYF. CDR3 DNA sequence: TGTGCCAGTAGTATGATCTTCACAGATACGCAGTATTTT. The chain has TRBV19 and TRBJ2-3; D uncertain. Trimming stripped 3 bases from V and 2 bases from J, with 6 bases between. The CDR3 runs 13 residues. Germline assignment: CDR1 LNHDA and CDR2 SQIVND (reference sequence).

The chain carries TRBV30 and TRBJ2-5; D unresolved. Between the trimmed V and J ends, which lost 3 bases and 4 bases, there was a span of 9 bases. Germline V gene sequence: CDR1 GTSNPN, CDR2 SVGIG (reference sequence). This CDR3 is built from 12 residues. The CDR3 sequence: CAWSPDVETQYF. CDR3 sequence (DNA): TGTGCCTGGAGCCCTGATGTAGAGACCCAGTACTTC.

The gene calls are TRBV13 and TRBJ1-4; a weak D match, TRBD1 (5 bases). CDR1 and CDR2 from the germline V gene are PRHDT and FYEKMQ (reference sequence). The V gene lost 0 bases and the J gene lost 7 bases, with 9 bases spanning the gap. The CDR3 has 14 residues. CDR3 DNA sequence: TGTGCCAGCAGCTTAGGGCAGGGTGGTGAAAAACTGTTTTTT. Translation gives CASSLGQGGEKLFF. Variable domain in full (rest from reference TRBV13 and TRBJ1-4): AAGVIQSPRHLIKEKRETATLKCYPIPRHDTVYWYQQGPGQDPQFLISFYEKMQSDKGSIPDRFSAQQFSDYHSELNMSSLELGDSALYFCASSLGQGGEKLFFGSGTQLSVL.

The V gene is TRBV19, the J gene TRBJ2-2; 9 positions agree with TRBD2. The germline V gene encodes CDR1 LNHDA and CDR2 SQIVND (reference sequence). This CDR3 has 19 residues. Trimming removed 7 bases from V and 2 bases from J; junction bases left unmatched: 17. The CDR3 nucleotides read TGTGCCAGTACCATTGTTGGCGGGAGGGCCGGTATTAACACCGGGGAGCTGTTTTTT. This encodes CASTIVGGRAGINTGELFF.

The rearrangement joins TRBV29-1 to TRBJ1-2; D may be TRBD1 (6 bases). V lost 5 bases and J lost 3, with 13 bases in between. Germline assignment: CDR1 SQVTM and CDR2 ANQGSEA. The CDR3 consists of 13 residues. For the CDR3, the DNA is TGCAGCGTTACAGGGTCAGGGCACTATGGCTACACCTTC. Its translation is CSVTGSGHYGYTF.

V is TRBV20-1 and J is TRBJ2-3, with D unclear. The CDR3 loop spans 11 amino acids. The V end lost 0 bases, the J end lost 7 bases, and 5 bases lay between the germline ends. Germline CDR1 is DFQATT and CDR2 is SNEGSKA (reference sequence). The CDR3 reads CSARERNTQYF. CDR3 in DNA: TGCAGTGCTAGAGAACGAAATACGCAGTATTTT.

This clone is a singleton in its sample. CDR3 nucleotide sequence: TGTGCCAGCAGTTCCACAGGGGACCACGAGCAGTACTTC. It codes for CASSSTGDHEQYF. The V and J genes are TRBV27 and TRBJ2-7; 7 bases are shared with TRBD1. The germline V gene encodes CDR1 MNHEY and CDR2 SMNVEV (reference sequence). There are 13 residues in the CDR3. V trimming: 4 bases; J trimming: 5 bases; junction bases outside the gene matches: 5.

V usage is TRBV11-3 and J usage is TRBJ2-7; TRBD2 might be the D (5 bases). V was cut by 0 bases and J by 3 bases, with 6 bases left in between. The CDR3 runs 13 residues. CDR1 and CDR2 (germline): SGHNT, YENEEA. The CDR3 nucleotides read TGTGCCAGCAGCTTAGATACTAGCTACGAGCAGTACTTC. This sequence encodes CASSLDTSYEQYF.

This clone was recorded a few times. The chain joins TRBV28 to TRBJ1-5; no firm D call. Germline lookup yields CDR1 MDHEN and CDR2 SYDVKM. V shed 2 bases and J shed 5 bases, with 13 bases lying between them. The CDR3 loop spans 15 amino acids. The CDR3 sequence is CASSLKRPTDQPQHF. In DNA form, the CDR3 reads TGTGCCAGCAGTTTAAAACGGCCCACAGATCAGCCCCAGCATTTT.

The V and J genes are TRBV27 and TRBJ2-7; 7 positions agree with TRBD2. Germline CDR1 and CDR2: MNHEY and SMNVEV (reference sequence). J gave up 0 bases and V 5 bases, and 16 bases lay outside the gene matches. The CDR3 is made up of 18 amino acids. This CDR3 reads CASSPSSPNSGRSYEQYF. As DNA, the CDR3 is TGTGCCAGCAGTCCCTCCTCCCCGAATAGCGGGCGCTCCTACGAGCAGTACTTC.